Reported below is one TCR beta chain. Its antigen is not known. The data stem from a study of CD8+CD57+ T cells in acquired aplastic anemia. All patients picked for sequencing had shown, by flow cytometry, an expansion of CD8+CD57+ cells. Each of the patients presented with severe acquired aplastic anemia. Using genomic DNA as the template, TCR beta VDJ and CDR3 profiling was carried out. TCRdb passed the reads through MiXCR, listing each CDR3 protein once. Of under 350,000 distinct CDR3 sequences in the sample, 50% to 65% are singletons; the top ten hold around 1.3%. The germline CDR1 and CDR2 sequences are LNHDA and SQIVND (reference sequence). The V gene lost 9 bases and the J gene lost 4 bases, with 13 bases spanning the gap. The CDR3 runs 13 residues. Whole-study results and caveats: Between patients and controls, 25 to 30 CD8+ CDR3 sequences were found in common. Patients versus controls showed no significant CD8+ Simpson's diversity difference.

The sequencing sample was made of sorted CD4+, CD8+, or CD8+CD57+ T cells (not recorded which) from PBMCs. J is TRBJ1-5 and V is TRBV19; D is unclear. The receptor was isolated from a human donor with aplastic anemia. The CDR3 region has the DNA TGTGCCAGCAGTGAATGGATTAATCAGCCCCAGCATTTT. Amino acid sequence: CASSEWINQPQHF.